Sequencing of this TCR beta chain was carried out in a study of blood T cell repertoires in COVID-19 (dated by TCRdb to between 2020 and 2021). With respect to the entire study: The collaborator samples originated in the United States, Italy and Spain and spanned the acute and convalescent phases of COVID-19. The repertoires were released in a freely available public database intended as a resource for research on the immune response to SARS-CoV-2. Deeply sampled blood TCRbeta repertoires from subjects exposed to, actively infected with, or recovered from COVID-19 were included in the dataset. Where available, HLA class I and class II types were obtained from metadata supplied by the sample provider rather than from assay-based typing. The material from the prospective study consisted of cDNA or gDNA derived from T cells, B-cell-depleted T cells, or PBMCs. The samples were drawn from two sources: the first 160 participants of the ongoing ImmuneRACE study, and 950 to 1,500 subjects contributed by 6 global collaborators. The sample metadata nearly always contained a de-identified subject ID, COVID-19 status, age in years and sex. Study-wide conclusions, independent of this receptor: How much clinical and demographic metadata was included differed by source and by participant, and the metadata was provided uncurated.

Concerning this clone itself: It lacks a known antigen. Per-base quality was not reported, and no clone a single base away is much larger than it.

A distance of 10 bases separates the germline ends of V and J, which lose 0 bases and 5 bases respectively. The germline V gene (reference sequence) provides CDR1 LNHNV and CDR2 YYDKDF. Taken from cysteine to phenylalanine, the CDR3 has 14 residues. The retained sequence is limited to the CDR3, 42 bases, with the frame set at the first base. In the prospective study, participants were about 18 to 95 years old, resided in 24 geographic areas of the United States, and were enrolled through a virtual design. In the prospective study, cohorts were assigned on the basis of participant-reported clinical history obtained from a screening survey and a study questionnaire. ImmuneRACE Cohort 3 recovered participants were defined by two consecutive negative NP/OP PCR tests, healthcare professional clearance, or symptom resolution. In the prospective study, whole blood, serum and a nasopharyngeal or oropharyngeal swab were collected from each participant by mobile phlebotomists. Over a roughly 2-month period, participants in the prospective study had the option of providing additional blood draws and questionnaires. Blood samples from the prospective study were shipped frozen or at room temperature prior to DNA extraction.

TCRbeta CDR3 regions were amplified from genomic DNA using the immunoSEQ Assay, a bias-controlled multiplex PCR. As for how the authors treated the data: The number of nucleated cells in each sample was estimated from the amplification of reference gene primers within the assay. To quantify the absolute abundance of each unique TCRbeta CDR3 rearrangement, sequence reads were collapsed and filtered. For each sample, productive Simpson clonality was calculated as the square root of Simpson's diversity index over productive rearrangements. TCRdb stores this immuneACCESS table with in-frame sequences only. Part of the clones is absent; in the studies checked, under half of the shortfall reflects unresolved V genes, and no reason is known for the rest. Clonal size and the V and J genes are those of that table, whereas D and trimming came from the DNA. The sample profile shows around 300,000 clones; over 85% of them were found once. More than 9% of the sample is held by the ten biggest clonotypes.

The V and J segments used are TRBV15 and TRBJ1-1; the D gene is perhaps TRBD1, from 5 matching bases. This receptor was identified in a woman in her twenties or thirties who had recovered from COVID-19. Sequenced input: PBMCs or T cells enriched from blood (not recorded which). The sequence in DNA is TGTGCCACCAGCAGAGAGAGGGACTCGACTGAAGCTTTCTTT. Its translation is CATSRERDSTEAFF.